The entry below gives a single T cell receptor (beta chain) sequence along with its context. The data were taken from a study of T cell repertoires in cytomegalovirus infection. V dropped 3 bases and J dropped 4; count of bases not matched to a gene: 6. The CDR3 extends over 15 amino acids. Germline V gene data show CDR1 as SEHNR and CDR2 as FQNEAQ (reference sequence). Each CDR3 protein is one row after TCRdb ran MiXCR on the reads. The sample includes about 600,000 distinct CDR3 sequences, roughly 24% of them seen just once. What was sequenced was CD8+ T cells from PBMCs. The receptor comes from a human donor in good health (CMV status not recorded). Some clones in this sample may be carry-over from other donors' samples. The chain carries TRBV7-9 and TRBJ2-5; TRBD1 agrees at 9 bases. The CDR3: CASSLRTGVGETQYF. The CDR3 nucleotides are TGTGCCAGCAGCTTGAGGACAGGGGTGGGAGAGACCCAGTACTTC.